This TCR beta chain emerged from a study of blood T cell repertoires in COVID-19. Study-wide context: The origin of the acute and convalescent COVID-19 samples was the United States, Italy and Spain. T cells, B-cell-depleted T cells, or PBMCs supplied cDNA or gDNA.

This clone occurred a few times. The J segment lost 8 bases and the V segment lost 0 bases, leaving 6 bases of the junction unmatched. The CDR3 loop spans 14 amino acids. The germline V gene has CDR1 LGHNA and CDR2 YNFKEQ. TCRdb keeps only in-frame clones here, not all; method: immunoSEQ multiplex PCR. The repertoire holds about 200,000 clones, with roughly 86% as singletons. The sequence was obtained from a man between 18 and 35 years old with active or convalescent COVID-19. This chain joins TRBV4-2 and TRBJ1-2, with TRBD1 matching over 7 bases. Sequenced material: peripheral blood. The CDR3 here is CASSQETGTEGYTF. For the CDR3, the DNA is TGTGCCAGCAGCCAAGAAACCGGGACAGAAGGCTACACCTTC.